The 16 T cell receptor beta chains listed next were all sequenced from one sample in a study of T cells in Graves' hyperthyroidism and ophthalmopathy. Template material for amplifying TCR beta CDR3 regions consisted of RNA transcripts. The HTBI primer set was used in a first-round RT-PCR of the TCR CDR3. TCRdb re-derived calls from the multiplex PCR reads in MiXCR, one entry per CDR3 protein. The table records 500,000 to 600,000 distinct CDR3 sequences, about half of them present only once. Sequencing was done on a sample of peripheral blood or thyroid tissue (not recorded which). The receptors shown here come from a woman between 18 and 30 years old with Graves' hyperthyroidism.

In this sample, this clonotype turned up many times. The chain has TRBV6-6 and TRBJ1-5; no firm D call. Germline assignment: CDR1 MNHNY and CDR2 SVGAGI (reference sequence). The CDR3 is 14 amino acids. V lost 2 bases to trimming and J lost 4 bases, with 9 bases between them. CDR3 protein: CASSYLPVNQPQHF. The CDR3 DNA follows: TGTGCCAGCAGTTACCTTCCCGTTAATCAGCCCCAGCATTTT.

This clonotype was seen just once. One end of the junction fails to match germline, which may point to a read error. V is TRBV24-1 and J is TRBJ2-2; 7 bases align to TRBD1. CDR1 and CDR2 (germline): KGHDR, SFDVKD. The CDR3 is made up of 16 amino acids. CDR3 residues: CATSDLTGKNTGELFF. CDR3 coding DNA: TGCGCCACCAGTGATTTGACAGGGAAGAACACCGGGGAGCTGTTTTTT.

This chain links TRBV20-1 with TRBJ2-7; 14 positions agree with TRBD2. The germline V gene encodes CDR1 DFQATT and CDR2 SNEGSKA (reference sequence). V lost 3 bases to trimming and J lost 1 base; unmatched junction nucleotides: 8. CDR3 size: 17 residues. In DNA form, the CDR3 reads TGCAGTGCTAGTCAAAGGACTAGCGGGAGGAATTCCTACGAGCAGTACTTC. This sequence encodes CSASQRTSGRNSYEQYF.

The CDR3 coding sequence is TGTGCCACCAGTGAACAGTACAATGAGCAGTACTTC. It encodes CATSEQYNEQYF. The gene calls are TRBV24-1 and TRBJ2-7; D uncertain. Looked up from germline, CDR1 is KGHDR and CDR2 is SFDVKD. V was shortened by 4 bases and J by 7 bases, with 10 bases between the two germline ends. This CDR3 contains 12 residues.

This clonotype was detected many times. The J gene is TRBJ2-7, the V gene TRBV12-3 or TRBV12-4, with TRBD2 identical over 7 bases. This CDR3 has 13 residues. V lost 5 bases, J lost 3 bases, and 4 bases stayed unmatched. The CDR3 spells CASSSGTYYEQYF. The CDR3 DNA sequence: TGTGCCAGCAGTAGCGGGACTTACTACGAGCAGTACTTC.

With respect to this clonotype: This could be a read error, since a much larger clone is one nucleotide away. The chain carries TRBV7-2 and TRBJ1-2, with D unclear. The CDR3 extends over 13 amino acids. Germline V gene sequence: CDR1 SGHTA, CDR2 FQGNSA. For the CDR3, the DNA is TGTGCCAGCAGCTTGGGTTTGGAGTATGGCCACACCTTC. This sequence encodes CASSLGLEYGHTF.

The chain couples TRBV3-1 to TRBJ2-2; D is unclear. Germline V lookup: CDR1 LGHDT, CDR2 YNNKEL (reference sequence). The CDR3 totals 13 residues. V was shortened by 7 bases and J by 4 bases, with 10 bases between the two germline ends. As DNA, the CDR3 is TGTGCCAGCACTCCAGACTCCACCGGGGAGCTGTTTTTT. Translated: CASTPDSTGELFF.

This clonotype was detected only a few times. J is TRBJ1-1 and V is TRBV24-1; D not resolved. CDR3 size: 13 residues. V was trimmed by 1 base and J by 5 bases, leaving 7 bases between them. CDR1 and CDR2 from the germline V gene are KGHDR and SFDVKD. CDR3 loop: CATSDFAQTEAFF. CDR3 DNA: TGTGCCACCAGTGATTTCGCCCAGACTGAAGCTTTCTTT.

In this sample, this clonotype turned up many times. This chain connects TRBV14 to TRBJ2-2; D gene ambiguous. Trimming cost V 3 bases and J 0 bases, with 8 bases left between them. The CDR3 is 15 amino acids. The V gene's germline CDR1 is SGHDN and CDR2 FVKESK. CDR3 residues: CASSQADSNTGELFF. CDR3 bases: TGTGCCAGCAGCCAGGCCGACTCGAACACCGGGGAGCTGTTTTTT.

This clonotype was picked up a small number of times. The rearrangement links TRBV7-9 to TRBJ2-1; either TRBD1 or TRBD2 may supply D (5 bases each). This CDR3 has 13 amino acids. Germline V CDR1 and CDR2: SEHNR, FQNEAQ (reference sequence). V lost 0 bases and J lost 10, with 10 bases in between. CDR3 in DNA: TGTGCCAGCAGCTTAGCGTGGGGGTCGGAGCAGTTCTTC. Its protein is CASSLAWGSEQFF.

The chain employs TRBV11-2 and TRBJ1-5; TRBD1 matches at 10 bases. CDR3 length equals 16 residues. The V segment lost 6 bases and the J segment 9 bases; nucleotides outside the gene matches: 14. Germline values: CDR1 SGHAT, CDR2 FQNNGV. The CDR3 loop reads CASRHRDRGGYWPQHF. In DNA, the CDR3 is TGTGCCAGCAGGCACCGGGACAGGGGCGGGTATTGGCCCCAGCATTTT.

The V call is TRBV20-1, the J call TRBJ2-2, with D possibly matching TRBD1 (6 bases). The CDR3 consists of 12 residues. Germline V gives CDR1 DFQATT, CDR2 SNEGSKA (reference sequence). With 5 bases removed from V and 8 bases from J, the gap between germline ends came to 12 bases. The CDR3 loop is CSAEMGAGELFF. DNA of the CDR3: TGCAGTGCTGAGATGGGGGCTGGGGAGCTGTTTTTT.

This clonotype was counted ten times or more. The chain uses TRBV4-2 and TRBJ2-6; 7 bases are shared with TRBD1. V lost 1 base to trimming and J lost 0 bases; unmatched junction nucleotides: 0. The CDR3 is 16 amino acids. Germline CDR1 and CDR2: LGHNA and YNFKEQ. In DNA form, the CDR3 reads TGTGCCAGCAGCCAAGGGGACAGCTCTGGGGCCAACGTCCTGACTTTC. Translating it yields CASSQGDSSGANVLTF.

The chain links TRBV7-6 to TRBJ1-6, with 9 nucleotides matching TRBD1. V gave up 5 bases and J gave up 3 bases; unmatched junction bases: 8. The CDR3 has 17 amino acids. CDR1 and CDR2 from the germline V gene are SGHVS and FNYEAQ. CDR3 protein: CASSHWTGAGYNSPLHF. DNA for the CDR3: TGTGCCAGCAGCCACTGGACAGGGGCCGGCTATAATTCACCCCTCCACTTT.

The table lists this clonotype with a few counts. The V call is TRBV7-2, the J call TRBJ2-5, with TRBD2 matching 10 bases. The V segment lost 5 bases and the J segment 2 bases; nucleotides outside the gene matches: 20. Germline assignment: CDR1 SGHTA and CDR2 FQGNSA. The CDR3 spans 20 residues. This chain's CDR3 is CASSVLTFGAGTSAQETQYF. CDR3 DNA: TGTGCCAGCAGCGTTTTAACTTTTGGCGCCGGGACTAGCGCACAAGAGACCCAGTACTTC. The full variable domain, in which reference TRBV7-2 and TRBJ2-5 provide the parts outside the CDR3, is GAGVSQSPSNKVTEKGKDVELRCDPISGHTALYWYRQSLGQGLEFLIYFQGNSAPDKSGLPSDRFSAERTGGSVSTLTIQRTQQEDSAVYLCASSVLTFGAGTSAQETQYFGPGTRLLVL.

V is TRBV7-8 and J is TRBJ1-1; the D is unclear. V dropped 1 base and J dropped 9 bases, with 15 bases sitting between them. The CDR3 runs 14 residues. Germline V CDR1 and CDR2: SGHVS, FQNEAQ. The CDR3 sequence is CASSLGFWDLQAFF. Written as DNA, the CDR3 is TGTGCCAGCAGCTTAGGGTTTTGGGATCTCCAAGCTTTCTTT.